The next 29 T cell receptor beta chains were all read from a single sample in a study of T cell repertoires in cytomegalovirus infection. No cognate antigen is known for these TCRs. TCRdb re-derived calls from the reads in MiXCR, one entry per CDR3 protein. The sample records hundreds of thousands of distinct CDR3 sequences, approximately 30% being singletons. This specimen was cultured CD8+ T cells from PBMCs, taken from culture after CMV antigen stimulation. Receptors were obtained from a human donor in good health (CMV status not recorded). Some clones in this sample may be carry-over from other donors' samples.

The sample holds a few counts of this clonotype. The chain links TRBV7-2 to TRBJ1-5, with TRBD1 matching over 7 bases. Germline-derived CDR1 and CDR2 are SGHTA and FQGNSA. The CDR3 is 16 residues long. After removal of 5 bases from V and 0 bases from J, the junction contained 7 bases not matched to a gene. The CDR3 DNA is TGTGCCAGCAGCCCCGGACAGGTAGATAGCAATCAGCCCCAGCATTTT. Protein: CASSPGQVDSNQPQHF.

This clonotype has more than one count but fewer than ten. This chain connects TRBV14 to TRBJ2-7, with unresolved D. Germline assignment: CDR1 SGHDN and CDR2 FVKESK. Deletions cut 7 bases from V and 0 bases from J, with 7 bases between. The CDR3 runs to 12 residues. CDR3 nucleotides: TGTGCCAGCAAGGCAGGCTCCTACGAGCAGTACTTC. Encoded protein: CASKAGSYEQYF.

This clonotype occurred a few times. This chain uses TRBV7-9 with TRBJ2-7; D is unresolved. Germline V CDR1 and CDR2: SEHNR, FQNEAQ (reference sequence). The CDR3 spans 14 residues. V dropped 1 base and J dropped 2 bases, with 9 bases sitting between them. CDR3 in amino acids: CASSLGATAYEQYV. CDR3 nucleotide sequence: TGTGCCAGCAGCTTAGGTGCAACCGCCTACGAGCAGTACGTC.

This chain links TRBV6-1 with TRBJ2-7, with TRBD2 matching 8 bases. Trimming removed 10 bases from V and 0 bases from J; junction bases left unmatched: 5. This CDR3 contains 13 residues. Germline CDR1 reads MNHNS; CDR2 reads SASEGT. CDR3 in DNA: TGTGCCACCAGACTAGCGTCCTCCTACGAGCAGTACGTC. Amino acids: CATRLASSYEQYV.

Many counts were recorded for this clonotype. The chain is built from TRBV4-1 and TRBJ1-5; D not certain. The CDR3 covers 16 residues. Germline V CDR1 and CDR2: MGHRA, YSYEKL. Trimming removed 0 bases from V and 3 bases from J, with 12 bases in between. CDR3 sequence: CASSQETSRFNQPQHF. In nucleotides, the CDR3 is TGCGCCAGCAGCCAAGAGACTAGCCGATTCAATCAGCCCCAGCATTTT.

The genes are TRBV12-3 or TRBV12-4 and TRBJ1-3; D remains unclear. Trimming removed 5 bases from V and 0 bases from J, with 14 bases in between. The CDR3 covers 16 residues. The chain's CDR3 is CASSRFRSFSGNTIYF. The CDR3 DNA reads TGTGCCAGCAGTCGGTTCCGATCCTTCTCTGGAAACACCATATATTTT.

The rearrangement uses TRBV12-3 or TRBV12-4 and TRBJ2-2, with 10 bases lining up with TRBD2. Trimming removed 5 bases from V and 2 bases from J; junction bases left unmatched: 11. CDR3 length: 18 residues. DNA of the CDR3: TGTGCCAGCAGTCCAACCCTCGCTAGCGGGGGAAACACCGGGGAGCTGTTTTTT. Residues: CASSPTLASGGNTGELFF.

The chain combines TRBV4-1 with TRBJ2-5; tentative D call: TRBD1 (5 bases). The ends were cut back, 4 bases at V and 2 bases at J, with 11 bases in the middle. Germline V CDR1 and CDR2: MGHRA, YSYEKL. The length of the CDR3 is 14 residues. In DNA form, the CDR3 reads TGCGCCAGCAGCCCAACACAGGTACAAGAGACCCAGTACTTC. Amino acids: CASSPTQVQETQYF.

Comments on this clonotype: Germline and junction disagree at one end, which may indicate a read error. This chain joins TRBV4-1 and TRBJ1-2, with TRBD1 matching 9 bases. CDR1 is MGHRA and CDR2 is YSYEKL in the germline V gene. The CDR3 consists of 16 residues. The CDR3 sequence is CANSQGPGQGYYGYTF. In DNA form, the CDR3 reads TGCGCCAACAGCCAAGGACCGGGACAGGGATACTATGGCTACACCTTC.

This clonotype was seen more than once but under ten times. V and J are TRBV29-1 and TRBJ2-3; D gene ambiguous. The CDR3 totals 17 residues. The V gene's germline CDR1 is SQVTM and CDR2 ANQGSEA. Between the trimmed V and J ends, which lost 0 bases and 0 bases, there was a span of 16 bases. CDR3 in DNA: TGCAGCGTTGAAGACGGATCCCTGTGGGGTAGCACAGATACGCAGTATTTT. Its protein is CSVEDGSLWGSTDTQYF.

The V and J genes are TRBV5-4 and TRBJ2-7; D not resolved. Germline CDR1 is SGHNT and CDR2 is YYREEE (reference sequence). Trimming took off 4 bases at V and 3 bases at J, with 14 bases between the two ends. The CDR3 length is 14 residues. The CDR3 region has the DNA TGTGCCAGCAGCCTCTACCGCAAGTTCTACGAGCAGTACGTC. Translation: CASSLYRKFYEQYV.

The J gene is TRBJ2-7, the V gene TRBV27, with a possible D match to TRBD1 (5 bases). This CDR3 is built from 14 residues. Trimming stripped 5 bases from V and 1 base from J, with 12 bases between. Germline V gene lookup returns CDR1 MNHEY and CDR2 SMNVEV (reference sequence). The DNA for the CDR3 is TGTGCCAGCAGTGCCCTGACAGTTTCCTACGAGCAGTACTTC. It codes for CASSALTVSYEQYF.

This clonotype was counted once. The chain joins TRBV28 to TRBJ1-2; D is uncertain. The CDR3 length is 13 residues. The germline V gene has CDR1 MDHEN and CDR2 SYDVKM. V was cut by 5 bases and J by 4 bases, with 11 bases left in between. CDR3 sequence: CASSETYVYGYTF. CDR3 in DNA: TGTGCCAGCAGTGAGACATACGTCTATGGCTACACCTTC.

This chain uses TRBV4-1 with TRBJ1-2; TRBD1 aligns across 9 bases. V lost 1 base and J lost 3; bases outside the gene matches: 6. Per germline, CDR1 MGHRA and CDR2 YSYEKL. The CDR3 length is 16 residues. CDR3 amino acids: CASSQGPGQGYYGYTF. The CDR3 region has the DNA TGCGCCAGCAGCCAAGGACCGGGACAGGGATACTATGGCTACACCTTC.

This clonotype was seen a handful of times. The chain employs TRBV7-8 and TRBJ1-5; perhaps TRBD1 as D (5 bases). Trimming stripped 5 bases from V and 0 bases from J, with 11 bases between. This CDR3 has 15 residues. The germline CDR1 and CDR2 sequences are SGHVS and FQNEAQ. CDR3 amino acids: CASSGRTTSNQPQHF. DNA for the CDR3: TGTGCCAGCAGCGGCCGGACAACTAGCAATCAGCCCCAGCATTTT.

The gene calls are TRBV15 and TRBJ1-3, with TRBD1 matching over 8 bases. Germline values: CDR1 LNHNV, CDR2 YYDKDF (reference sequence). With 6 bases clipped from V and 2 bases from J, the junction kept 0 bases outside the gene matches. This CDR3 has 13 residues. CDR3 DNA sequence: TGTGCCACCAGACAGGGGGCTGGAAACACCATATATTTT. This codes for CATRQGAGNTIYF.

This clonotype was detected only a few times. This sequence joins TRBV12-3 or TRBV12-4 and TRBJ1-2; D ambiguous. V was clipped by 7 bases and J by 0 bases, with 9 bases between them. The CDR3 sequence is 13 residues long. Here the CDR3 DNA reads TGTGCCAGCACCGCCGGAGCTAACTATGGCTACACCTTC. This sequence encodes CASTAGANYGYTF.

This clonotype was recorded at least ten times. CDR3 sequence: CASSLVSKNTEAFF. In DNA form, the CDR3 reads TGTGCCAGCAGCTTAGTATCAAAGAACACTGAAGCTTTCTTT. The rearrangement joins TRBV7-2 to TRBJ1-1; D remains ambiguous. Germline loops: CDR1 SGHTA, CDR2 FQGNSA. V shed 1 base and J shed 1 base, with 7 bases lying between them. This CDR3 contains 14 residues.

A few counts support this clonotype. V is TRBV7-2 and J is TRBJ2-2; the match to TRBD2 covers 12 bases. CDR1 is SGHTA, CDR2 FQGNSA, per germline. The CDR3 has 17 amino acids. V trimming: 3 bases; J trimming: 6 bases; junction bases outside the gene matches: 8. CDR3 nucleotide sequence: TGTGCCAGCAGCTTTGGACTAGCGGGGTTAGGATCCGGGGAGCTGTTTTTT. Its protein product is CASSFGLAGLGSGELFF.

Ten or more counts support this clonotype. CDR3 nucleotides: TGTGCCAGCAGCCCACTTGGGCGCACAGATACGCAGTATTTT. Translated: CASSPLGRTDTQYF. This rearrangement joins TRBV9 to TRBJ2-3; D is ambiguous. The germline V gene encodes CDR1 SGDLS and CDR2 YYNGEE. V was trimmed by 4 bases and J by 1 base, leaving 10 bases between them. The CDR3 has 14 amino acids.

Only a few counts were recorded for this clonotype. The rearrangement links TRBV27 to TRBJ1-5; no definite D call. Germline V lookup: CDR1 MNHEY, CDR2 SMNVEV (reference sequence). V lost 0 bases and J lost 4, with 13 bases in between. This CDR3 spans 16 amino acids. CDR3 in DNA: TGTGCCAGCAGTTTATCCCCTGGGGTCCCTAATCAGCCCCAGCATTTT. Translated, it gives CASSLSPGVPNQPQHF.

J is TRBJ2-7 and V is TRBV5-4; the D gene is possibly TRBD2 (5 bases). Germline V gene data show CDR1 as SGHNT and CDR2 as YYREEE (reference sequence). V lost 0 bases and J 5 bases, leaving 12 bases between the germline ends. The CDR3 has 14 amino acids. CDR3 DNA: TGTGCCAGCAGCTTGGGAGGGTCGGTCAACGAGCAGTACTTC. Translated: CASSLGGSVNEQYF.

The chain joins TRBV4-1 to TRBJ2-1; maybe TRBD1 (5 bases). This CDR3 has 15 amino acids. The germline V gene encodes CDR1 MGHRA and CDR2 YSYEKL. V was pared by 5 bases and J by 3 bases, with 14 bases between. CDR3 DNA sequence: TGCGCCAGCAGCTTGGGGCGGAGCGACTACAATGAGCAGTTCTTC. Encoded protein: CASSLGRSDYNEQFF.

This clonotype was seen more than once but under ten times. V usage is TRBV29-1 and J usage is TRBJ2-1, with 9 bases that match TRBD1. V was clipped by 3 bases and J by 5 bases; unmatched bases: 11. The germline CDR1 and CDR2 sequences are SQVTM and ANQGSEA. The CDR3 spans 16 residues. This CDR3 reads CSVEYFTRDRDNEQFF. The CDR3 region has the DNA TGCAGCGTTGAGTACTTTACCCGGGACAGGGACAATGAGCAGTTCTTC.

The CDR3 DNA reads TGTGCCACCAGTGATTCTGCAGGGGGAGTCTACACCTTC. As protein: CATSDSAGGVYTF. This rearrangement joins TRBV24-1 to TRBJ1-2, with 7 bases matching TRBD1. The germline gives CDR1 KGHDR, CDR2 SFDVKD. Trimming took 2 bases from V and 10 from J; bases not matched to a gene: 6. The CDR3 is 13 amino acids.

The chain combines TRBV12-3 or TRBV12-4 with TRBJ2-5, with 7 positions matching TRBD2. The J segment lost 10 bases and the V segment lost 7 bases, leaving 15 bases of the junction unmatched. The length of the CDR3 is 14 residues. The CDR3 reads CASTHSAPGEGQYF. CDR3 DNA: TGTGCCAGCACCCACTCCGCCCCGGGGGAGGGCCAGTACTTC.

The CDR3 reads CASSLWATSGSYNEQFF. Here the CDR3 DNA reads TGTGCCAGCAGCTTGTGGGCGACTAGCGGCTCCTACAATGAGCAGTTCTTC. The genes are TRBV5-5 and TRBJ2-1, with TRBD2 matching over 9 bases. Germline CDR1 is SGHKS and CDR2 is YYEKEE (reference sequence). The CDR3 extends over 17 amino acids. Germline trimming cut 1 base from V and 0 bases from J; bases unmatched to any gene: 5.

This clonotype was seen a few times. The chain recombines TRBV18 with TRBJ2-1, with D perhaps TRBD2 (6 bases). The CDR3 has 15 residues. Germline V lookup: CDR1 KGHSH, CDR2 LQKENI. Trimming cost V 5 bases and J 0 bases, with 11 bases left between them. The CDR3 coding sequence is TGTGCCAGCTCAGGAGGGGAAAGCTCCTACAATGAGCAGTTCTTC. It is translated as CASSGGESSYNEQFF.

The chain links TRBV4-1 to TRBJ2-1; TRBD2 agrees at 10 bases. This CDR3 region has 17 residues. Germline V gene lookup returns CDR1 MGHRA and CDR2 YSYEKL. V was pared by 4 bases and J by 6 bases, with 12 bases of the junction left unmatched. The CDR3 DNA follows: TGCGCCAGCAGCCCCAGGGTAGCGGGGGGACCGTTCAATGAGCAGTTCTTC. Protein product: CASSPRVAGGPFNEQFF.